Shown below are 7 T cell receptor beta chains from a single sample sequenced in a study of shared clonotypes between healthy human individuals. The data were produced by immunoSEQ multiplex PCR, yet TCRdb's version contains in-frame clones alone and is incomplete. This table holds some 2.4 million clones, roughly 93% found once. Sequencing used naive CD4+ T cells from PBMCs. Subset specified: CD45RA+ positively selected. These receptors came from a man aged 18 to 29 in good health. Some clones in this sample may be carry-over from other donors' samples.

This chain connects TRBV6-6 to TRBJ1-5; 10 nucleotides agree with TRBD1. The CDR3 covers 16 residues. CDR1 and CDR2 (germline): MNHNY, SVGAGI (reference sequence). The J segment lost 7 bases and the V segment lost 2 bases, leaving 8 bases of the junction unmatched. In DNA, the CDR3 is TGTGCCAGCAGTTACCTCGTTCGACAGGGGGCCCAGCCCCAGCATTTT. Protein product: CASSYLVRQGAQPQHF.

The DNA of the CDR3 is TGTGCCAGCAGTTTATTCTCGGGGATCGGGGCTAGCTACGAGCAGTACTTC. Translation gives CASSLFSGIGASYEQYF. The chain links TRBV27 to TRBJ2-7; D is perhaps TRBD1 or TRBD2 (5 bases each). This CDR3 is 17 amino acids long. V lost 1 base, J lost 3 bases, and 19 bases lay in between. Germline assignment: CDR1 MNHEY and CDR2 SMNVEV (reference sequence).

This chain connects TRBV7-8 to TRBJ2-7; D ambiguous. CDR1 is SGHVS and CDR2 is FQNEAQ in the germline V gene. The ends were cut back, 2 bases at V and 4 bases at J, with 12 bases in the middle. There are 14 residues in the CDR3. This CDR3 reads CASSLWVERYEQYF. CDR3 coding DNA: TGTGCCAGCAGCTTATGGGTGGAGCGATACGAGCAGTACTTC. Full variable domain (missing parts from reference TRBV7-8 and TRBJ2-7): GAGVSQSPRYKVAKRGQDVALRCDPISGHVSLFWYQQALGQGPEFLTYFQNEAQLDKSGLPSDRFFAERPEGSVSTLKIQRTQQEDSAVYLCASSLWVERYEQYFGPGTRLTVT.

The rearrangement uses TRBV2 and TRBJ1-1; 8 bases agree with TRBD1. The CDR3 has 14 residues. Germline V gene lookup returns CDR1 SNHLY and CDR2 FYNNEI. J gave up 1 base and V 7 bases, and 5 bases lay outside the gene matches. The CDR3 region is CASTPGGRNTEAFF. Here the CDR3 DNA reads TGTGCCAGCACACCAGGGGGCCGGAACACTGAAGCTTTCTTT.

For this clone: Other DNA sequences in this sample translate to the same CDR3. CDR3 residues: CASSLLGAGNTIYF. Written as DNA, the CDR3 is TGTGCCAGCAGTTTACTAGGGGCCGGAAACACCATATATTTT. The rearrangement joins TRBV28 to TRBJ1-3; a weak D match, TRBD1 (5 bases). This CDR3 is built from 14 residues. The V end was cut by 2 bases, the J end by 4 bases, with 9 bases between. Germline loops: CDR1 MDHEN, CDR2 SYDVKM.

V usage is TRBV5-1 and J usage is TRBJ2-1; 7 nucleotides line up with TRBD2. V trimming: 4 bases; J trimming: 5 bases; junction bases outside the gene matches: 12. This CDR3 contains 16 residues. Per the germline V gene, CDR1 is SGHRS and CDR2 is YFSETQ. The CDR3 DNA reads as TGCGCCAGCAGCCCTCCCGGGGCGGGAGCTAACAATGAGCAGTTCTTC. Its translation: CASSPPGAGANNEQFF.

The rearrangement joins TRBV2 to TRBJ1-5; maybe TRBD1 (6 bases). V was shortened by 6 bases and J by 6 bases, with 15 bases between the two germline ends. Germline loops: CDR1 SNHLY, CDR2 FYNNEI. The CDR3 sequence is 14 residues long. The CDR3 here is CASRQGFVGQPQHF. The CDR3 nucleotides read TGTGCCAGCAGGCAGGGGTTCGTCGGTCAGCCCCAGCATTTT.